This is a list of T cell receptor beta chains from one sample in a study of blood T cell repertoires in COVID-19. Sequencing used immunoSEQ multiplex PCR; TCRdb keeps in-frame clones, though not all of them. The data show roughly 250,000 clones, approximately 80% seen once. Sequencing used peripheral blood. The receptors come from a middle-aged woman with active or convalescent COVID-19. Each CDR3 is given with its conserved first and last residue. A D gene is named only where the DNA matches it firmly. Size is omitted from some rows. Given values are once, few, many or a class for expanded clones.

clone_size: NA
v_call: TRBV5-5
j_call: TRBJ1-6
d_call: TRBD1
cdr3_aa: CASSAGTGWDNSPLHF
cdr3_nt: TGTGCCAGCAGCGCGGGGACAGGGTGGGATAATTCACCCCTCCACTTT

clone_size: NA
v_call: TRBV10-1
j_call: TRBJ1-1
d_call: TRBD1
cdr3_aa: CACYRDRGSAEAFF
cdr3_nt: TGCGCCTGCTACCGGGACAGGGGGTCAGCTGAAGCTTTCTTT

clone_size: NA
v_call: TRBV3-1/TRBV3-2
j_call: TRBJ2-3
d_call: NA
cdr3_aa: CASSPSLGTDTQYF
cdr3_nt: TGTGCCAGCAGCCCTAGCCTCGGCACAGATACGCAGTATTTT

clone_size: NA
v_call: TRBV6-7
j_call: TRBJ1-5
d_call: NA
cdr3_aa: CASSYRGYQPQHF
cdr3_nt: TGTGCCAGCAGTTACAGGGGATATCAGCCCCAGCATTTT

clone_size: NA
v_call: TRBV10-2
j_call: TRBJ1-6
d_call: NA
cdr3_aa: CASRKRNSPLHF
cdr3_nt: TGCGCCAGCAGGAAGCGGAATTCACCCCTCCACTTT

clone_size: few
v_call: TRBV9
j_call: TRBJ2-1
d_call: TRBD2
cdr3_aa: CASRSGLAGDNEQFF
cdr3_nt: TGTGCCAGCAGATCAGGACTAGCGGGTGACAATGAGCAGTTCTTC

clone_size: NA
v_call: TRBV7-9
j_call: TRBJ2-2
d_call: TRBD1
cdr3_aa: CASSVRQGSNTGELFF
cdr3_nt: TGTGCCAGCAGCGTCAGACAGGGATCGAACACCGGGGAGCTGTTTTTT

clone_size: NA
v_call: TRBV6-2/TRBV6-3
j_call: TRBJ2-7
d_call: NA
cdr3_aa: CASSSAGSTYEQYF
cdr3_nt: TGTGCCAGCAGCTCGGCGGGCAGCACCTACGAGCAGTACTTC

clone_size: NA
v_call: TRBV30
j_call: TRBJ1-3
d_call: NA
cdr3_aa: CAWSRVGNSGNTIYF
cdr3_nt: TGTGCCTGGAGTCGGGTTGGCAACTCTGGAAACACCATATATTTT

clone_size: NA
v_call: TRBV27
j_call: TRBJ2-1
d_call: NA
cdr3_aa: CASSLSRSSYNEQFF
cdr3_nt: TGTGCCAGCAGTTTATCGCGGAGCTCCTACAATGAGCAGTTCTTC